This is a list of T cell receptor beta chains from one sample in a study of identical twins. TCRdb itself ran the 5' RACE reads through MiXCR, one entry per CDR3 protein. The sample records 650,000 to 750,000 distinct CDR3 sequences, roughly 20% being singletons. This sample was shared with a second study, whose subject was T cells expressing NK-cell markers.

Input material: PBMCs. These receptors were taken from a woman between 18 and 29 years old in good health. Both conserved end residues are part of each CDR3. D genes are given only for firm matches. Only some rows state a clone size, as once, few, many or a class for expanded clones.

CDR3 DNA,CDR3 protein,D gene,clone size,J gene,V gene,CDR3 length
TGCAGCGTTAGGGGGATGAACACTGAAGCTTTCTTT,CSVRGMNTEAFF,.,few,TRBJ1-1,TRBV29-1,12
TGTGCCAGCAGTCCCCAGGACGCTGGGGCCAACGTCCTGACTTTC,CASSPQDAGANVLTF,.,.,TRBJ2-6,TRBV27,15
TGTGCCAGCAGCTTAGGACAGGGCCCCTTCAATGAGCAGTTCTTC,CASSLGQGPFNEQFF,TRBD1,.,TRBJ2-1,TRBV7-6,15
TGTGCCAGCAGCTTTCGGCAGACGAACACCGGGGAGCTGTTTTTT,CASSFRQTNTGELFF,.,many,TRBJ2-2,TRBV5-6,15
TGTGCCAGCAGCCAGGTGGCGAGGTATAGGCACTTC,CASSQVARYRHF,.,.,TRBJ2-5,TRBV3-1,12
TGTGCCAGCAGTCGCAACCGGGACTGGGAAGAGACCCAGTACTTC,CASSRNRDWEETQYF,.,.,TRBJ2-5,TRBV12-3/TRBV12-4,15
TGTGCCAGCACCACGGGGGGCCCCTCCTACGAGCAGTACTTC,CASTTGGPSYEQYF,.,.,TRBJ2-7,TRBV12-3/TRBV12-4,14
TGTGCCAGCAGTTACAGGAGATCCACAGATACGCAGTATTTT,CASSYRRSTDTQYF,.,.,TRBJ2-3,TRBV7-2,14
.,CASSSSGYYGYTF,.,.,TRBJ1-2,TRBV12-3/TRBV12-4,13
TGTGCCAGCAGCAGAACGCAACAGGGGCTGTCCTACGAGCAGTACTTC,CASSRTQQGLSYEQYF,TRBD1,.,TRBJ2-7,TRBV7-9,16
TGTGCCACCAGCAGATCCCTGAGTGGCGATCAGCCCCAGCATTTT,CATSRSLSGDQPQHF,.,.,TRBJ1-5,TRBV15,15
TGCAGCGTTACGAGCAGGGGACATTCAGCTAACTATGGCTACACCTTC,CSVTSRGHSANYGYTF,.,few,TRBJ1-2,TRBV29-1,16
TGTGCCAGCAGCCCGACTAGCGAAGATACGCAGTATTTT,CASSPTSEDTQYF,TRBD2,few,TRBJ2-3,TRBV12-3/TRBV12-4,13
TGTGCCAGTCTGAACCAGGGAGGTGAAGCGCCCCAGCATTTT,CASLNQGGEAPQHF,.,.,TRBJ1-5,TRBV2,14
TGCAGCGTAGTCGTCGAGGCTGGCCATGGCTACACCTTC,CSVVVEAGHGYTF,.,.,TRBJ1-2,TRBV29-1,13
TGTGCCAGCAGTGAGGGTAGTTCGCAGTATTTT,CASSEGSSQYF,.,few,TRBJ2-3,TRBV2,11
TGTGCCAGCAGCTTATACGGGACGGATGAGCAGTTCTTC,CASSLYGTDEQFF,.,many,TRBJ2-1,TRBV7-9,13
TGCAGCGCCATGAAGGGGAAGGAGACCCAGTACTTC,CSAMKGKETQYF,.,many,TRBJ2-5,TRBV29-1,12
TGTGCCATCAGCCGGGACACGAACTACGAGCAGTACTTC,CAISRDTNYEQYF,.,few,TRBJ2-7,TRBV10-3,13
TGTGCCAGCAGCCCCCCGGGACTAGGAAATGAGCAGTTCTTC,CASSPPGLGNEQFF,TRBD2,once,TRBJ2-1,TRBV7-2,14
TGTGCCATCGGGTACCTCTCCTACGAGCAGTACTTC,CAIGYLSYEQYF,.,few,TRBJ2-7,TRBV10-3,12
TGTGCCAGCAGTTCGATACAGGGAAATCAGCCCCAGCATTTT,CASSSIQGNQPQHF,.,few,TRBJ1-5,TRBV27,14
TGTGCCAGCAGTTCGCGCTCTAGCGGGGGGGCGCGGGAGCTGTTTTTT,CASSSRSSGGARELFF,TRBD2,.,TRBJ2-2,TRBV12-3/TRBV12-4,16
TGTGCCACACGTCCCGGGTGGGGGTACAATGAGCAGTTCTTC,CATRPGWGYNEQFF,.,few,TRBJ2-1,TRBV27,14
TGTGCCAGCAGCCCATATACCGGAGAGCAGTACTTC,CASSPYTGEQYF,.,.,TRBJ2-7,TRBV12-3/TRBV12-4,12
TGCAGTGCTAGAGCCTCAACTAGCCACGAGCAGTACTTC,CSARASTSHEQYF,.,many,TRBJ2-7,TRBV20-1,13
TGTGCCAGCAGTCGGATGGGACCGCCTCGTAGCGAGCAGTACTTC,CASSRMGPPRSEQYF,.,.,TRBJ2-7,TRBV28,15
TGTGCCAGCAGGCAGGGAGGTACAGATACGCATTATTTT,CASRQGGTDTHYF,.,.,TRBJ2-3,TRBV6-1,13
TGTGCCAGCAGTGGGAGAAACACCATATATTTT,CASSGRNTIYF,.,.,TRBJ1-3,TRBV2,11
TGTGCCAGCGCGTCGCCGGGCCCTCCTAGCGAGCAGTACTTC,CASASPGPPSEQYF,.,.,TRBJ2-7,TRBV5-5,14
TGTGCCAGCAGCTTTTACAGCACCGGGGAGCTGTTTTTT,CASSFYSTGELFF,.,few,TRBJ2-2,TRBV7-8,13
TGTGCTAGCAGCTTAGTCCTAAATGAAAAACTGTTTTTT,CASSLVLNEKLFF,.,.,TRBJ1-4,TRBV7-7,13
TGTGCCAGCAGTTTCGGGGTGATAGGCACTGAAGCTTTCTTT,CASSFGVIGTEAFF,.,.,TRBJ1-1,TRBV27,14
TGCGCCAGCAGCTTGGCTAGCGGGGGCACCGGGGAGCTGTTTTTT,CASSLASGGTGELFF,TRBD2,many,TRBJ2-2,TRBV5-1,15
TGCGCCAGCAGCGAGGACCTAAGGGGGAATGAGCAGTTCTTC,CASSEDLRGNEQFF,.,.,TRBJ2-1,TRBV5-1,14
TGTGCCAGCAGTTACCGACTAGCCAGGGAGGTAGATACGCAGTATTTT,CASSYRLAREVDTQYF,TRBD2,few,TRBJ2-3,TRBV6-5,16
TGTGCCAGCAGCGTAGCAGGGGGAAGAAACGGCTACACCTTC,CASSVAGGRNGYTF,TRBD1,.,TRBJ1-2,TRBV9,14
TGTGCCATCAAAGAGGGATCCAATCAGCCCCAGCATTTT,CAIKEGSNQPQHF,.,few,TRBJ1-5,TRBV10-3,13
TGTGCCAGCAGCTTGGGCGTGAGACAGGGCGGGCAGCCCCAGCATTTT,CASSLGVRQGGQPQHF,TRBD1,few,TRBJ1-5,TRBV5-5,16
TGTGCCAGCAGCTTACGGGTGGGGCCTGGCTACACCTTC,CASSLRVGPGYTF,.,few,TRBJ1-2,TRBV7-3,13
TGTGCCAGCAGTAGGGAAAGAAGCGGGGGATCCCAAGAGACCCAGTACTTC,CASSRERSGGSQETQYF,TRBD2,.,TRBJ2-5,TRBV2,17
TGTGCCAGCACCTTAGCGGGAACCTACAATGAGCAGTTCTTC,CASTLAGTYNEQFF,TRBD2,many,TRBJ2-1,TRBV12-3/TRBV12-4,14
TGTGCCAGCAGCCTTTTTGGGATGAACAATGAGCAGTTCTTC,CASSLFGMNNEQFF,.,few,TRBJ2-1,TRBV7-2,14
TGTGCCAGCGGGGGTGGTACGCAGTATTTT,CASGGGTQYF,.,.,TRBJ2-3,TRBV11-2,10
TGTGCCAGCAGCTCTGGGACTTCTAAAGAGACCCAGTACTTC,CASSSGTSKETQYF,.,.,TRBJ2-5,TRBV9,14
TGTGCCAGCAGCTTTACGGGGAGATCCCCAGATACGCAGTATTTT,CASSFTGRSPDTQYF,.,.,TRBJ2-3,TRBV7-2,15
TGTGCCAGCAGTCGATACCGAACGGGGAAAGGGAATGAGCAGTTCTTC,CASSRYRTGKGNEQFF,.,.,TRBJ2-1,TRBV6-1,16
TGCAGCGTTGATGATGGTCGGGGGGGACCTAGCACAGATACGCAGTATTTT,CSVDDGRGGPSTDTQYF,TRBD2,few,TRBJ2-3,TRBV29-1,17
TGTGCCAGCAGCTTGACCGGGGTAACGGAGCGGGGGCAGTATTTT,CASSLTGVTERGQYF,TRBD2,few,TRBJ2-3,TRBV5-6,15
TGTGCCAGCAGCCTTACTGCTAGCGGGGGGGCCTGGTACACGCAGTATTTT,CASSLTASGGAWYTQYF,TRBD2,few,TRBJ2-3,TRBV7-3,17
TGTGCCATCAGGGGGTTCACCGGGGAGCTGTTTTTT,CAIRGFTGELFF,.,few,TRBJ2-2,TRBV10-3,12